The clone carrying this TCR beta chain was counted only a few times. The antigen remains unidentified. V was trimmed by 5 bases and J by 7 bases, leaving 14 bases between them. This CDR3 is built from 13 residues. From germline, CDR1 is SGHAT and CDR2 FQDESV (reference sequence). This record comes from a study of CD8+ T cells in alopecia areata. Study results and limitations: There were also resident alphabeta T cells of normal skin sequenced in scalp samples.

In each case, RNA was isolated and then reverse transcribed into cDNA as the sequencing template. Using immunoSEQ multiplex PCR, the repertoire was profiled, and TCRdb retains in-frame clones only, with some absent. Seen here are about 110,000 clones, 55% to 70% observed once, and the top ten hold around 23%. From alopecia areata patients, lesional scalp punch biopsies and peripheral blood were collected. PBMCs yielded sorted CD4+ and CD8+ T cells. This sequence was found in a human donor with alopecia areata. Material for sequencing was NKG2D-low CD8+ T cells sorted from blood. The chain has TRBV11-1 and TRBJ1-1; D not certain. Here the CDR3 reads CASSPPESGEAFF. CDR3 sequence (DNA): TGTGCCAGCAGCCCACCCGAGTCCGGTGAAGCTTTCTTT.